The rows below give T cell receptor beta chains drawn from one sample of a study of CD8 T cells in Susac syndrome. TCRdb reprocessed the immunoSEQ multiplex PCR reads with MiXCR, giving one entry per CDR3 protein. The table has hundreds of thousands of distinct CDR3 sequences, approximately 85% seen once. Sample: CD8+ T cells from PBMCs. These receptor sequences come from a human donor with multiple sclerosis. Both conserved end residues are trimmed from each CDR3. Each record gives: V gene, D gene, CDR3 protein. A D gene is named only where the DNA matches it firmly.

>TRBV9|NA
ASSGFGGGSSYNEQF
>TRBV12-3/TRBV12-4|NA
ASSLWDPSSYEQY
>TRBV4-3|NA
ASSLDSDSYNEQF
>TRBV7-6|NA
ASSLGARSYEQY
>TRBV6-5|NA
ASSINEGADTQY
>TRBV15|NA
ATSRDQLLTGELF
>TRBV20-1|NA
SASEGNQPQH
>TRBV4-3|NA
ASSQLRGEAYEQY
>TRBV27|NA
ASSLFPWNQH
>TRBV30|NA
AWSVQGATEAF
>TRBV25-1|NA
ASSESGQVL
>TRBV7-9|TRBD1
ASSPGDRPDT
>TRBV13|NA
ASSLDLSRPYEQY
>TRBV6-5|TRBD1
ASSLQGAGLSYEQY
>TRBV9|NA
ASSGGDTNYEQY
>TRBV20-1|NA
SARDEQVNLLRTYEQY
>TRBV5-1|NA
ASSRVVSNTEAF
>TRBV24-1|TRBD2
ATSDVGLENTGELF
>TRBV29-1|TRBD1
SVEEAGQGAYNEQF
>TRBV4-3|NA
ASSQWRPSGNTEAF
>TRBV5-1|NA
ASSPSQGWYEQY
>TRBV4-3|NA
ASSQFNGRTSGNQETQY
>TRBV4-3|TRBD1
ASSQDIGQGNYEQF
>TRBV5-4|NA
ASSPEQYPSTDTQY
>TRBV4-3|NA
ASSLREILSGNTIY
>TRBV7-9|NA
ASSISTGIGYEQY
>TRBV28|NA
ASSLGGTVGADTQY
>TRBV7-8|NA
ASRITQSEVYEQY
>TRBV7-7|NA
ASSLARGKYNEQF
>TRBV30|TRBD1
AWSVYRGNQPQH
>TRBV7-8|TRBD1
ASSLEGGQENTDTQY
>TRBV6-2/TRBV6-3|NA
ASSYSGSYEQY
>TRBV30|TRBD1
AWSYGTGLGHQPQH
>TRBV27|NA
ASSFQGENTEAF
>TRBV6-1|NA
ASNPPGYSYNEQF
>TRBV4-1|TRBD2
ASSQASSFSGITDTQY
>TRBV7-9|NA
ASSSLQDEFQRETQY
>TRBV5-6|NA
ASSLNTDEAF
>TRBV27|NA
ASSFQGPPYNEQF
>TRBV7-9|NA
ASSLAGGYSGNTIY
>TRBV11-2|NA
ASSLAPDPSFTGELF
>TRBV15|TRBD1
ATTMDRADYGYT
>TRBV29-1|NA
SVSTSDSAYEQY
>TRBV13|TRBD1
ASSLGQSTEAF
>TRBV29-1|NA
SVETPGGELF
>TRBV28|TRBD2
ASRRTSGSYSYNEQF
>TRBV4-3|TRBD1
ASSQPGQGIY
>TRBV27|NA
ACRAAVWAGEQY
>TRBV29-1|NA
SVEFPAGELF
>TRBV5-1|TRBD2
ASSPKLTSGTNEQF
>TRBV28|TRBD1
ASTLSPQGAVQY
>TRBV20-1|NA
SARSGIRQPQH
>TRBV7-9|TRBD2
ASSIMREGWVTGELF
>TRBV27|NA
ASSWGVEQF
>TRBV5-4|NA
ASSPPGRDNEQF
>TRBV28|NA
ASSLGANYGYT
>TRBV18|NA
ASSPGVRMDRELYEQY
>TRBV5-4|TRBD1
ASSWETGGPHGYT